These T cell receptor beta chains were read from a single sample in a study of T cells after yellow fever vaccination. From the 5' RACE reads, TCRdb called clonotypes with MiXCR, one entry per CDR3 protein. The sample has 300,000 or so distinct CDR3 sequences; about 10% are singletons. The sample in question was CD4+ T cells sorted from PBMCs, obtained 5 days after the yellow fever booster vaccination. These TCRs come from a man younger than 30 who received the YFV17D yellow fever vaccine. Both conserved end residues are part of each CDR3. D genes are given only for firm matches. Clone size is given for some rows only: seen once, a few or many times, or a class if the clone is expanded.

D gene	clone size	V gene	J gene	CDR3 protein	CDR3 DNA
NA	NA	TRBV20-1	TRBJ1-2	CSARDSDSSRTF	TGCAGTGCTAGGGATTCTGACAGTTCCCGCACCTTC
NA	few	TRBV6-1	TRBJ2-1	CASTPQQARNEQFF	TGTGCCAGCACCCCACAACAGGCTAGGAATGAGCAGTTCTTC
NA	NA	TRBV10-2	TRBJ1-5	CASSEIGHGQPQHF	TGCGCCAGCAGTGAGATCGGGCATGGGCAGCCCCAGCATTTT
NA	few	TRBV5-1	TRBJ2-6	CASNRGPGANVLTF	TGCGCCAGCAATCGAGGGCCTGGGGCCAACGTCCTGACTTTC
TRBD1	few	TRBV28	TRBJ1-1	CASGDYRGNTEAFF	TGTGCCAGCGGAGATTACAGGGGAAACACTGAAGCTTTCTTT
TRBD1	few	TRBV19	TRBJ1-2	CASSNRQGGNGYTF	TGTGCCAGTAGTAACAGACAGGGCGGGAATGGCTACACCTTC
NA	few	TRBV7-2	TRBJ2-3	CASSLGSTQYF	TGTGCCAGCAGCCTAGGGAGTACGCAGTATTTT
NA	few	TRBV2	TRBJ1-1	CASSEYQGNTEAFF	TGTGCCAGCAGTGAATACCAGGGGAACACTGAAGCTTTCTTT
NA	NA	TRBV6-2/TRBV6-3	TRBJ1-5	CASSYSGKGLNQPQHF	TGTGCCAGCAGTTACTCCGGGAAGGGCCTCAATCAGCCCCAGCATTTT
TRBD1	few	TRBV12-3/TRBV12-4	TRBJ2-7	CASRQGAPYEQYF	TGTGCCAGCAGACAGGGGGCCCCCTACGAGCAGTACTTC
NA	NA	TRBV18	TRBJ1-5	CASSPTLGNQPQHF	TGTGCCAGCTCCCCAACCTTAGGCAATCAGCCCCAGCATTTT
NA	few	TRBV5-1	TRBJ2-3	CASSPDVGGGPKDTQYF	TGCGCCAGCAGCCCTGACGTCGGCGGGGGCCCGAAGGATACGCAGTATTTT
NA	NA	TRBV14	TRBJ1-2	CASSSLGALLGYTF	TGTGCCAGCAGCTCCCTGGGGGCGCTTCTTGGCTACACCTTC
NA	NA	TRBV5-8	TRBJ2-2	CASSSLVFTGELFF	TGTGCCAGCAGCTCATTAGTTTTCACCGGGGAGCTGTTTTTT
NA	many	TRBV6-2/TRBV6-3	TRBJ2-5	CASSDGAQETQYF	TGTGCCAGCAGTGACGGGGCCCAAGAGACCCAGTACTTC
NA	few	TRBV12-3/TRBV12-4	TRBJ1-1	CASSPYLKKAFF	TGTGCCAGCAGTCCTTACCTGAAGAAAGCTTTCTTT
NA	NA	TRBV15	TRBJ2-2	CATSGGEFTGELFF	TGTGCCACCAGCGGCGGGGAGTTCACCGGGGAGCTGTTTTTT
NA	few	TRBV7-2	TRBJ2-7	CASSLLGLTSSYEQYF	TGTGCCAGCAGCTTATTAGGCCTGACGAGCTCCTACGAGCAGTACTTC
TRBD2	few	TRBV7-2	TRBJ2-5	CASSYQGTSGGAGTQYF	TGTGCCAGCAGCTACCAAGGGACTAGCGGGGGGGCCGGGACCCAGTACTTC
TRBD2	few	TRBV4-2	TRBJ2-5	CASSRSASGYQETQYF	TGTGCCAGCAGCCGGTCGGCTAGCGGCTACCAAGAGACCCAGTACTTC
NA	few	TRBV28	TRBJ1-3	CASSGSLSGNTIYF	TGTGCCAGCAGTGGCAGCCTCTCTGGAAACACCATATATTTT
NA	few	TRBV20-1	TRBJ1-1	CSARGPDTEAFF	TGCAGTGCTAGAGGTCCGGACACTGAAGCTTTCTTT
NA	many	TRBV10-3	TRBJ1-1	CAISENSLNTEAFF	TGTGCCATCAGTGAGAACAGCCTGAACACTGAAGCTTTCTTT
NA	many	TRBV9	TRBJ1-1	CASSGQGSGTEAFF	TGTGCCAGCAGCGGGCAGGGGTCTGGCACTGAAGCTTTCTTT
NA	many	TRBV6-5	TRBJ1-2	CASSVSGNYGYTF	TGTGCCAGCAGCGTCTCAGGGAACTATGGCTACACCTTC
NA	NA	TRBV4-2	TRBJ2-5	CASSGVRAETQYF	TGTGCCAGCTCTGGGGTTCGCGCGGAGACCCAGTACTTC
NA	NA	TRBV5-1	TRBJ1-4	CASSLGRDGGPSNEKLFF	TGCGCCAGCAGCTTGGGACGGGATGGGGGACCTTCAAATGAAAAACTGTTTTTT
NA	many	TRBV20-1	TRBJ1-1	CSARVGGANTEAFF	TGCAGTGCTAGAGTCGGGGGCGCCAACACTGAAGCTTTCTTT
NA	few	TRBV29-1	TRBJ1-1	CSVDGTAITKAFF	TGCAGCGTTGACGGGACGGCAATAACGAAAGCTTTCTTT
NA	few	TRBV20-1	TRBJ2-3	CSASLGGNTQYF	TGCAGTGCTTCGCTTGGGGGAAATACGCAGTATTTT
NA	NA	TRBV20-1	TRBJ2-7	CSAAGGYRSYEQYF	TGCAGTGCGGCCGGTGGGTACAGGTCCTACGAGCAGTACTTC
TRBD1	NA	TRBV5-1	TRBJ2-5	CASSLPRDRGRDETQYF	TGCGCCAGCAGCTTGCCCCGGGACAGGGGCAGGGATGAGACCCAGTACTTC
NA	NA	TRBV7-9	TRBJ2-1	CASSLWGINEQFF	TGTGCCAGCAGCTTATGGGGGATTAATGAGCAGTTCTTC
NA	many	TRBV5-4	TRBJ2-3	CASTTVGTDTQYF	TGTGCCAGCACCACCGTGGGCACAGATACGCAGTATTTT
TRBD1	many	TRBV7-2	TRBJ1-2	CASSLLQGDGYTF	TGTGCCAGCAGCTTATTACAGGGGGACGGCTACACCTTC
NA	few	TRBV9	TRBJ2-6	CASSVAGRADSGANVLTF	TGTGCCAGCAGCGTAGCTGGCAGGGCAGACTCTGGGGCCAACGTCCTGACTTTC
NA	NA	TRBV5-1	TRBJ2-1	CASSFGRGAAGEQFF	TGCGCCAGCAGCTTCGGTAGGGGGGCCGCGGGTGAGCAGTTCTTC
NA	NA	TRBV7-3	TRBJ2-5	CASSLIPRSSETQYF	TGTGCCAGCAGCTTAATCCCCCGGAGCTCGGAGACCCAGTACTTC
NA	few	TRBV20-1	TRBJ2-5	CSAREVGQETQYF	TGCAGTGCTAGAGAGGTGGGGCAAGAGACCCAGTACTTC
NA	few	TRBV10-3	TRBJ2-2	CAIGNTGELFF	TGTGCCATCGGTAACACCGGGGAGCTGTTTTTT
NA	few	TRBV20-1	TRBJ1-6	CSATDRRGNSPLHF	TGCAGTGCTACGGACCGACGTGGTAATTCACCCCTCCACTTT
TRBD1	NA	TRBV6-1	TRBJ2-7	CASNSQGSLSYEQYF	TGTGCCAGCAACTCACAGGGGTCCCTAAGCTACGAGCAGTACTTC
NA	NA	TRBV9	TRBJ2-3	CASSVAGRGSTDTQYF	TGTGCCAGCAGCGTAGCAGGCCGGGGTAGCACAGATACGCAGTATTTT
TRBD1	NA	TRBV14	TRBJ2-2	CASSQVGTGLGTGELFF	TGTGCCAGCAGCCAAGTCGGGACAGGGCTTGGAACCGGGGAGCTGTTTTTT
TRBD1	few	TRBV29-1	TRBJ1-2	CSVAGTGTGYTF	TGCAGCGTAGCCGGGACAGGGACTGGCTACACCTTC
NA	few	TRBV9	TRBJ2-3	CASSGRPYPDTQYF	TGTGCCAGCAGCGGCAGGCCGTATCCAGATACGCAGTATTTT
NA	NA	TRBV11-3	TRBJ2-1	CASSLRHNEQFF	TGTGCCAGCAGCTTACGCCACAATGAGCAGTTCTTC